What follows describes a single T cell receptor (beta chain). The antigen remains unidentified. This sample is drawn from a study of T cell responses to AZD1222 COVID-19 vaccine. Study outcomes and limitations: Donors skewed white British and female; clonal diversity was possibly underestimated.

Germline V gene lookup returns CDR1 SGHDN and CDR2 FVKESK. The germline V and J ends were trimmed by 0 bases and 9 bases, with 15 bases remaining between them. The CDR3 extends over 15 amino acids. The data were produced by immunoSEQ multiplex PCR, yet TCRdb's version contains in-frame clones alone and is incomplete. The sample yields more than 150,000 clones, over 80% seen once. Sequencing used peripheral blood, obtained on day 0 of AZD1222 vaccination. The TCR sequence derives from an adult in good health. V is TRBV14 and J is TRBJ2-1, with D perhaps matching TRBD1 or TRBD2 (5 bases each). The CDR3 region is CASSQDWGTLGEQFF. CDR3 nucleotide sequence: TGTGCCAGCAGCCAAGATTGGGGGACCTTGGGTGAGCAGTTCTTC.